The 28 T cell receptor beta chains given below trace back to one sample, sequenced in a study of blood T cell repertoires in COVID-19 (TCRdb year 2020). Preparation of the library involved the immunoSEQ multiplex PCR assay. The table comes from immuneACCESS by way of TCRdb, which keeps in-frame sequences with V and J called. Part of the clones is missing from these tables; in studies checked, under half for an unresolved V gene and the rest for unknown reasons. The table for this sample lists about 150,000 clones; roughly 77% of them were counted only once. The ten largest clonotypes hold less than 4.5% of the sample. Sequencing was carried out using peripheral blood. The receptors were sampled from a man in his sixties with acute or convalescent COVID-19.

This clone was seen more than once but under ten times. The chain employs TRBV19 and TRBJ1-5; the match to TRBD1 covers 7 bases. The germline gives CDR1 LNHDA, CDR2 SQIVND (reference sequence). J lost 6 bases, V lost 7 bases, and 12 bases had no gene match. This CDR3 is 15 amino acids long. CDR3 in DNA: TGTGCCAGTACAAAAAGACAGGGCGAGGGTCAGCCCCAGCATTTT. It translates to CASTKRQGEGQPQHF.

This clone was seen a few times. CDR3 region: CATSRALSGSYNSPLHF. The CDR3 coding sequence is TGTGCCACCAGCAGGGCCTTGTCGGGATCCTATAATTCACCCCTCCACTTT. The chain carries TRBV15 and TRBJ1-6; D ambiguous. V lost 3 bases and J 1 base, leaving 13 bases between the germline ends. CDR3 size: 17 residues. Germline V CDR1 and CDR2: LNHNV, YYDKDF (reference sequence). Full variable domain (rest looked up from reference TRBV15 and TRBJ1-6): DAMVIQNPRYQVTQFGKPVTLSCSQTLNHNVMYWYQQKSSQAPKLLFHYYDKDFNNEADTPDNFQSRRPNTSFCFLDIRSPGLGDTAMYLCATSRALSGSYNSPLHFGNGTRLTVT.

V gene TRBV4-1 combines with J gene TRBJ2-1; TRBD2 aligns across 9 bases. This CDR3 has 17 residues. The junction had 15 bases not matched to a gene; V was cut back by 4 bases and J by 8 bases. In germline, CDR1 is MGHRA, CDR2 YSYEKL. CDR3 in DNA: TGCGCCAGCAGCCCCCCGGGGGCGGGAGGGCCCTATGATGAGCAGTTCTTC. This translates into CASSPPGAGGPYDEQFF.

A remark on this clone: The same CDR3 can be traced to other DNA sequences in this sample. The chain links TRBV3-1 (or the pseudogene TRBV3-2) to TRBJ2-7; TRBD1 agrees at 11 bases. Germline lookup yields CDR1 LGHDT and CDR2 YNNKEL (reference sequence). This CDR3 contains 14 residues. Losses at the gene ends were 4 bases for V and 6 bases for J; bases not matched to a gene: 5. The CDR3 loop is CASSPRDRGSEQYF. The CDR3 region has the DNA TGTGCCAGCAGCCCCCGGGACAGGGGGAGCGAGCAGTACTTC.

This clone was detected only a few times. The J gene is TRBJ2-2, the V gene TRBV25-1, with unresolved D. Deletions cut 4 bases from V and 5 bases from J, with 8 bases between. Germline V gene data show CDR1 as MGHDK and CDR2 as SYGVNS. The length of the CDR3 is 13 residues. The CDR3 sequence is CASSAQDTGELFF. The DNA of the CDR3 is TGTGCCAGCAGTGCTCAGGATACCGGGGAGCTGTTTTTT.

The chain combines TRBV19 with TRBJ2-7; 9 bases are shared with TRBD1. Trimming took 3 bases from V and 2 from J; bases not matched to a gene: 2. Germline-derived CDR1 and CDR2 are LNHDA and SQIVND (reference sequence). The CDR3 totals 14 residues. The CDR3 nucleotides are TGTGCCAGTAGTATGGACAGGGGCGCCTACGAGCAGTACTTC. Translating gives CASSMDRGAYEQYF.

This clone has only one observation. The V and J genes are TRBV19 and TRBJ2-7; TRBD1 matches at 10 bases. The J segment lost 2 bases and the V segment lost 2 bases, leaving 6 bases of the junction unmatched. CDR1 and CDR2 from the germline V gene are LNHDA and SQIVND (reference sequence). The CDR3 runs to 16 residues. The CDR3, as DNA: TGTGCCAGTAGTATAATAGGGACAGGGGTTACCTACGAGCAGTACTTC. It codes for CASSIIGTGVTYEQYF.

This rearrangement joins TRBV12-3 or TRBV12-4 to TRBJ2-7, with D tentatively TRBD2 (5 bases). V was clipped by 2 bases and J by 3 bases, with 8 bases between them. The CDR3 is 13 residues long. The CDR3 loop is CASSLNEGYEQYF. As DNA, the CDR3 is TGTGCCAGCAGTTTAAATGAGGGCTACGAGCAGTACTTC.

This clone was recorded only once. This chain joins TRBV6-2 or TRBV6-3 and TRBJ2-3; perhaps TRBD1 as D (5 bases). CDR1 and CDR2 from the germline V gene are MNHEY and SVGEGT. Trimming shortened V by 0 bases and J by 3 bases, and 10 bases separated the two germline ends. The CDR3 loop spans 15 amino acids. CDR3 DNA: TGTGCCAGCAGTTACTCGAGTCAGGGTACAGATACGCAGTATTTT. This codes for CASSYSSQGTDTQYF.

The V and J genes are TRBV5-1 and TRBJ2-5; TRBD2 agrees at 14 bases. The CDR3 is made up of 16 amino acids. From germline, CDR1 is SGHRS and CDR2 YFSETQ. V was pared by 4 bases and J by 5 bases, with 7 bases of the junction left unmatched. The CDR3 spells CASSPGLAGAGETQYF. In DNA, the CDR3 is TGCGCCAGCAGCCCGGGACTAGCGGGAGCGGGTGAGACCCAGTACTTC.

The rearrangement links TRBV7-2 to TRBJ1-5; maybe TRBD1 (6 bases). The CDR3 covers 14 residues. CDR1 is SGHTA, CDR2 FQGNSA, per germline. V gave up 5 bases and J gave up 6 bases, with 14 bases separating them. CDR3 region: CASSLQGVGQPQHF. In DNA, the CDR3 is TGTGCCAGCAGCCTACAGGGTGTTGGTCAGCCCCAGCATTTT.

V and J are TRBV15 and TRBJ2-5; 8 positions match TRBD1. The CDR3 covers 15 residues. CDR1 LNHNV and CDR2 YYDKDF come from the germline V gene (reference sequence). After removal of 2 bases from V and 5 bases from J, the junction contained 7 bases not matched to a gene. The CDR3 DNA is TGTGCCACCAGCAGACCCGGACAGGGACGGGAGACCCAGTACTTC. This sequence encodes CATSRPGQGRETQYF.

The V and J genes are TRBV6-5 and TRBJ2-5; the D is unclear. CDR1 is MNHEY, CDR2 SVGAGI, per germline. Trimming removed 0 bases at V and 3 bases at J, with 14 bases between. CDR3 length: 16 amino acids. The CDR3 here is CASSYSPGSTKETQYF. The CDR3 DNA is TGTGCCAGCAGTTACTCGCCAGGCTCGACAAAAGAGACCCAGTACTTC.

The rearrangement joins TRBV5-1 to TRBJ2-4; the D gene is possibly TRBD2 (7 bases). Germline V CDR1 and CDR2: SGHRS, YFSETQ. Trimming stripped 0 bases from V and 5 bases from J, with 9 bases between. The CDR3 is 14 amino acids. CDR3 DNA: TGCGCCAGCAGCTTGGGGGAGGGGGAAAACATTCAGTACTTC. This sequence encodes CASSLGEGENIQYF.

The chain carries TRBV12-5 and TRBJ2-3; D is perhaps TRBD1 (5 bases). V lost 2 bases, J lost 0 bases, and 9 bases lay in between. The CDR3 is made up of 15 amino acids. Germline lookup yields CDR1 LGHNT and CDR2 FRNRAP. The DNA for the CDR3 is TGTGCTAGTGGTTTGTGGCAGGGTAGCACAGATACGCAGTATTTT. It translates to CASGLWQGSTDTQYF.

The genes are TRBV2 and TRBJ2-3, with 7 nucleotides matching TRBD1. The junction had 14 bases not matched to a gene; V was cut back by 8 bases and J by 6 bases. The germline gives CDR1 SNHLY, CDR2 FYNNEI. This CDR3 has 15 residues. CDR3 sequence reads: CASGPPGTAGDTQYF. The DNA for the CDR3 is TGTGCCAGCGGCCCGCCGGGGACAGCCGGGGATACGCAGTATTTT.

The chain links TRBV3-1 (or the pseudogene TRBV3-2) to TRBJ2-7; no definite D call. The V end lost 0 bases, the J end lost 6 bases, and 15 bases lay between the germline ends. The CDR3 has 15 residues. The germline V gene encodes CDR1 LGHDT and CDR2 YNNKEL (reference sequence). This CDR3 reads CASSQDSEAGREQYF. The DNA for the CDR3 is TGTGCCAGCAGCCAAGACTCGGAAGCTGGGCGCGAGCAGTACTTC.

The chain has TRBV30 and TRBJ2-1, with 14 bases that match TRBD2. Germline CDR1 and CDR2: GTSNPN and SVGIG (reference sequence). V lost 4 bases, J lost 8 bases, and 7 bases stayed unmatched. The length of the CDR3 is 15 residues. The CDR3 region is CAWTSGLAGADEQFF. As DNA, the CDR3 is TGTGCCTGGACCTCGGGACTAGCGGGAGCGGATGAGCAGTTCTTC.

This clone appeared a few times. This rearrangement joins TRBV10-3 to TRBJ1-1, with a tentative D call TRBD1 (5 bases). CDR1 and CDR2 (germline): ENHRY, SYGVKD. Trimming stripped 10 bases from V and 3 bases from J, with 15 bases between. This CDR3 is 13 amino acids long. CDR3 nucleotide sequence: TGTGCCAGATCGCAGGGCGCGGACACTGAAGCTTTCTTT. Protein sequence: CARSQGADTEAFF.

The rearrangement links TRBV3-1 (or the pseudogene TRBV3-2) to TRBJ2-3; 11 positions match TRBD2. The CDR3 runs 15 residues. The trim removed 2 bases at V and 4 bases at J, leaving 2 bases unmatched. Germline loops: CDR1 LGHDT, CDR2 YNNKEL (reference sequence). This CDR3 reads CASSQLAGGADTQYF. The CDR3 DNA is TGTGCCAGCAGCCAACTAGCGGGAGGCGCAGATACGCAGTATTTT.

J is TRBJ2-1 and V is TRBV29-1, with 10 nucleotides matching TRBD2. CDR1 is SQVTM and CDR2 is ANQGSEA in the germline V gene. The CDR3 covers 15 residues. Trimming cost V 7 bases and J 1 base; bases outside gene matches: 7. For the CDR3, the DNA is TGCAGCGGTGTCCTACTAGCGGGATCCTACAATGAGCAGTTCTTC. It translates to CSGVLLAGSYNEQFF.

The V and J genes are TRBV27 and TRBJ1-1, with no clear D. Deletions cut 3 bases from V and 4 bases from J, with 12 bases between. The CDR3 runs to 14 residues. The germline CDR1 and CDR2 sequences are MNHEY and SMNVEV (reference sequence). CDR3 sequence: CASSFSRGSTEAFF. DNA of the CDR3: TGTGCCAGCAGTTTTAGCAGAGGGAGCACTGAAGCTTTCTTT.

The chain joins TRBV19 to TRBJ1-3; D remains ambiguous. The germline CDR1 and CDR2 sequences are LNHDA and SQIVND (reference sequence). The CDR3 extends over 13 amino acids. Trimming shortened V by 5 bases and J by 0 bases, and 5 bases separated the two germline ends. CDR3 in DNA: TGTGCCAGTAGTTTTAACTCTGGAAACACCATATATTTT. This encodes CASSFNSGNTIYF.

This clone is a singleton in its sample. The chain uses TRBV6-6 and TRBJ2-7; 7 bases are a match to TRBD1. Per the germline V gene, CDR1 is MNHNY and CDR2 is SVGAGI (reference sequence). CDR3 length: 16 residues. Unmatched junction bases numbered 12, after V lost 5 bases and J lost 2 bases. CDR3 protein: CASSNPIGDSPYEQYF. The CDR3 DNA sequence: TGTGCCAGCAGTAACCCGATTGGGGACAGCCCCTACGAGCAGTACTTC.

The CDR3 here is CATLIYKGTYEQYF. CDR3 DNA: TGTGCCACCCTGATTTATAAGGGGACCTACGAGCAGTACTTC. The chain couples TRBV24-1 to TRBJ2-7; TRBD1 is a possible D gene (5 bases). The CDR3 has 14 amino acids. Germline-derived CDR1 and CDR2 are KGHDR and SFDVKD. Trimming removed 9 bases at V and 2 bases at J, with 16 bases between.

The chain is built from TRBV12-5 and TRBJ1-1, with D possibly being TRBD1 (6 bases). Germline CDR1 and CDR2: LGHNT and FRNRAP. The CDR3 extends over 16 amino acids. Trimming removed 1 base from V and 5 bases from J, with 17 bases in between. CDR3 DNA: TGTGCTAGTGGTTTGGGGGACCACAGGGTGGGGACTGAAGCTTTCTTT. Residues: CASGLGDHRVGTEAFF.

This clone came up a few times. The rearrangement joins TRBV7-2 to TRBJ2-7, with 7 bases lining up with TRBD1. CDR1 and CDR2 from the germline V gene are SGHTA and FQGNSA. The ends lost 1 base at V and 7 bases at J; junction bases unmatched: 13. This CDR3 region has 16 residues. Here the CDR3 DNA reads TGTGCCAGCAGCTTAGTTGACAGGGCCTTCATGGGGGAGCAGTACTTC. Its translation: CASSLVDRAFMGEQYF.

J is TRBJ2-3 and V is TRBV7-2, with a weak D call TRBD1 (6 bases). Looked up from germline, CDR1 is SGHTA and CDR2 is FQGNSA. Trimming shortened V by 0 bases and J by 5 bases, and 15 bases separated the two germline ends. The CDR3 loop spans 16 amino acids. CDR3 amino acids: CASSLAWGQGGDTQYF. The CDR3 DNA reads as TGTGCCAGCAGCTTAGCTTGGGGGCAGGGTGGAGATACGCAGTATTTT.